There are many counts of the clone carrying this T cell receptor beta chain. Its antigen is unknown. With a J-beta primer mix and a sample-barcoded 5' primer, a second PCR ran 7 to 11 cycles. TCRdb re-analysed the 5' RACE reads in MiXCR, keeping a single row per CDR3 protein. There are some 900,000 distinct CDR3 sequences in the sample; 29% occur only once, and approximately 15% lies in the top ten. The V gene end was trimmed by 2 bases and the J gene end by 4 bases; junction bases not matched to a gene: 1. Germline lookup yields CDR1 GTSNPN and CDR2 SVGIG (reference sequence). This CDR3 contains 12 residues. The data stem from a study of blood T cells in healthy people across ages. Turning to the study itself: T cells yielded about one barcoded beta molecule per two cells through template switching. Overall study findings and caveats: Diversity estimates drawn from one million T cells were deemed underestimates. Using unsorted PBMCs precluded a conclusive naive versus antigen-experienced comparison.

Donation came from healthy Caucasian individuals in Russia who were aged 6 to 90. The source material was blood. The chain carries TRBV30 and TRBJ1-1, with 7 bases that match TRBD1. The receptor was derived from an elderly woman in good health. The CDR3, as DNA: TGTGCCTGGAGTAGGGGGCTCACTGAAGCTTTCTTT. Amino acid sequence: CAWSRGLTEAFF.